This TCR beta chain emerged from a study of naive and memory T cell subsets. The study, taken as a whole, reports: In naive cells, over 90% of TCR sequences were seen only once. Naive repertoires, especially CD8, held a few larger clonotypes, possibly memory cells re-expressing CD45RA.

Two oligonucleotides, mixed equimolar, formed the beta constant-region primer covering TRBC1 and TRBC2. Four rounds of PCR amplified the ligated cDNA using nested alpha and beta constant-region primers plus SP2. Using its own MiXCR run on the UMI-ligation and nested PCR reads, TCRdb lists one record per CDR3 protein. The sample includes around 93,000 distinct CDR3 sequences, over 9% of them seen just once. Of note for this clonotype: Its antigen is currently unknown.

Germline V CDR1 and CDR2: SGHTA, FQGNSA. V lost 2 bases and J 4 bases, leaving 14 bases between the germline ends. This CDR3 contains 15 residues. CMV status came from CD4+ T cell IFNgamma after overnight CMV lysate stimulation of fresh PBMCs. The sequence derives from a human donor in good health. The rearrangement links TRBV7-2 to TRBJ1-1, with D hard to call. Sequenced sample: naive CD4+ T cells from blood. The CDR3 here is CASSLSSITGTEAFF. The CDR3 DNA follows: TGTGCCAGCAGCTTATCCTCGATCACTGGCACTGAAGCTTTCTTT.